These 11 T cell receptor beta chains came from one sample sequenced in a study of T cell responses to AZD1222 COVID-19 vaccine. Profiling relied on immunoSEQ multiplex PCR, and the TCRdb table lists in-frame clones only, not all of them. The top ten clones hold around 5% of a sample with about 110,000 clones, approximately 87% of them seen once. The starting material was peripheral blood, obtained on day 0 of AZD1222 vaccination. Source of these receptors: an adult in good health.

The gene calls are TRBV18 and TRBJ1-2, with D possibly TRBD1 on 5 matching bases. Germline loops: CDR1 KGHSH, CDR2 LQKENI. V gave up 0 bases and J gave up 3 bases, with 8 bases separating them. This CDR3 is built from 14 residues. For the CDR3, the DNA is TGTGCCAGCTCACCACCGGCAGGGTACTATGGCTACACCTTC. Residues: CASSPPAGYYGYTF.

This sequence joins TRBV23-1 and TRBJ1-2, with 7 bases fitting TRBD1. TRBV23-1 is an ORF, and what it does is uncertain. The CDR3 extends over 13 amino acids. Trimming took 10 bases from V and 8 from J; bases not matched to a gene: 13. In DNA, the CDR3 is TGCGCCACCCATCGACAGGGCGTTAACGGCTACACCTTC. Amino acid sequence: CATHRQGVNGYTF.

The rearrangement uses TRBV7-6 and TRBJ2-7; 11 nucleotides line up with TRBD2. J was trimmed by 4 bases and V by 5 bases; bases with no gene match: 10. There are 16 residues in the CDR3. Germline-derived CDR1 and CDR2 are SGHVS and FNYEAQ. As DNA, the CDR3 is TGTGCCAGCAGCACCCCTTTAGCGGGAGGGCTTTACGAGCAGTACTTC. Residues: CASSTPLAGGLYEQYF.

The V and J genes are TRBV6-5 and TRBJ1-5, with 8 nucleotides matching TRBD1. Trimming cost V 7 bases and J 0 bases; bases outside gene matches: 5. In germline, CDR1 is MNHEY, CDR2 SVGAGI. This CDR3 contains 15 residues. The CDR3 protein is CASILDRVSNQPQHF. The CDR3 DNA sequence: TGTGCCAGCATCTTGGACAGGGTTAGCAATCAGCCCCAGCATTTT.

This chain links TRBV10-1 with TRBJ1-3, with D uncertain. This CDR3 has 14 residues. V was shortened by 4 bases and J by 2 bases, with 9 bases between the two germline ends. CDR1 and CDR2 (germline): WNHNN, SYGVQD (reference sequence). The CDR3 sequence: CASSVGGTGNTIYF. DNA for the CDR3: TGCGCCAGCAGTGTAGGAGGAACTGGAAACACCATATATTTT.

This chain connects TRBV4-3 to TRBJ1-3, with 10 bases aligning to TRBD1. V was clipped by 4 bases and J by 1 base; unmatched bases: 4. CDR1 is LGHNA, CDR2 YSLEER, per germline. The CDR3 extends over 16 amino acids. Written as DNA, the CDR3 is TGCGCCAGCAGCCCGGGGACAGGGGCGTCTGGAAACACCATATATTTT. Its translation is CASSPGTGASGNTIYF.

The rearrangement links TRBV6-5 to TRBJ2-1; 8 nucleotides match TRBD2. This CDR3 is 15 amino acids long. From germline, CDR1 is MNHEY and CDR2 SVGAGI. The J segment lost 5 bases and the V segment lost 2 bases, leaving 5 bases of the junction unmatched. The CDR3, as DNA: TGTGCCAGCAGTTACGGCAGCGGGAGAAACAATGAGCAGTTCTTC. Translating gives CASSYGSGRNNEQFF.

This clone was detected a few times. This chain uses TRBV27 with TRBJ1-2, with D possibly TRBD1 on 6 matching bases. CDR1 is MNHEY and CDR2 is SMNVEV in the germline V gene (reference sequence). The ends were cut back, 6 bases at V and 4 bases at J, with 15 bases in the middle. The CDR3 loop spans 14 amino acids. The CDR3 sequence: CASRGRGSGYGYTF. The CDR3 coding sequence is TGTGCCAGCAGGGGCAGGGGCAGCGGCTATGGCTACACCTTC.

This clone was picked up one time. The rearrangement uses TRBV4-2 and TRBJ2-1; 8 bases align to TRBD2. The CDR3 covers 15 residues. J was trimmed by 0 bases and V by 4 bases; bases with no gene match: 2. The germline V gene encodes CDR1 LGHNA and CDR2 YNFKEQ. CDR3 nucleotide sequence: TGTGCCAGCAGCCCTAGCGGGTACTCCTACAATGAGCAGTTCTTC. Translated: CASSPSGYSYNEQFF.

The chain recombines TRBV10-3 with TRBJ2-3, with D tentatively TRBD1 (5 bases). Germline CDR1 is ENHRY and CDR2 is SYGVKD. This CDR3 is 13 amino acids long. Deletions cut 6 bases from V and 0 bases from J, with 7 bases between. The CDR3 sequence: CAIRSGSTDTQYF. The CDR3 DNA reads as TGTGCCATCAGATCAGGGAGCACAGATACGCAGTATTTT.

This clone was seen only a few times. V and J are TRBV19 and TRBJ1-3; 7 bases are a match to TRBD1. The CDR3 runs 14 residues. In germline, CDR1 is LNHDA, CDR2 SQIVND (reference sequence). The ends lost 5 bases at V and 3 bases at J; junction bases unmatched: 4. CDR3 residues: CASSQGQVGNTIYF. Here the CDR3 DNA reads TGTGCCAGTAGTCAAGGACAGGTTGGAAACACCATATATTTT.